This record covers a single T cell receptor beta chain. Its specificity is unknown. 13 Jbeta primers and 60 Vbeta primers were used for the PCR. Profiling relied on immunoSEQ multiplex PCR, and the TCRdb table lists in-frame clones only, not all of them. The table records 150,000 to 200,000 clones, approximately 80% of them present only once. The sample is drawn from a study of cytomegalovirus exposure and HLA in healthy donors. Per the germline V gene, CDR1 is MNHEY and CDR2 is SVGAGI. The CDR3 runs to 15 residues. V dropped 5 bases and J dropped 0 bases, with 11 bases sitting between them. General study points: It was confirmed in vitro that a few of the CMV-associated chains were specific for CMV antigens. It emerged from a later analysis that several of the most significant clusters appeared to be linked to common viral pathogens.

Sequencing used PBMCs. The sequence derives from a woman under 30 in good health and CMV-seronegative. The chain uses TRBV6-5 and TRBJ2-1; D is ambiguous. Here the CDR3 DNA reads TGTGCCAGCAGTCCCGACTCCCCCTCCTACAATGAGCAGTTCTTC. Translation: CASSPDSPSYNEQFF.